These 16 T cell receptor beta chains were sequenced from one sample in a study of shared clonotypes between healthy human individuals. Produced via immunoSEQ multiplex PCR; TCRdb's table is partial and in-frame only. The sample includes about 2.4 million clones, over 85% of them seen just once. Material: naive CD4+ T cells from PBMCs. This sample's subset: CD45RA+ positively selected. These receptors were taken from a man aged 18 to 30 in good health. Some clones in this sample may be carry-over from other donors' samples.

This clone came up once. This sequence joins TRBV27 and TRBJ2-2; tentatively, D is TRBD1 or TRBD2 (7 bases each). The CDR3 is 15 amino acids. Germline values: CDR1 MNHEY, CDR2 SMNVEV (reference sequence). The V gene lost 1 base and the J gene lost 5 bases, with 11 bases spanning the gap. CDR3 amino acids: CASSLWQGGTGELFF. The CDR3 DNA reads TGTGCCAGCAGTTTATGGCAGGGGGGGACCGGGGAGCTGTTTTTT.

The chain carries TRBV11-1 and TRBJ1-2; D call uncertain. The V gene's germline CDR1 is SGHAT and CDR2 FQDESV (reference sequence). The CDR3 runs 14 residues. The V end lost 1 base, the J end lost 2 bases, and 8 bases lay between the germline ends. In DNA form, the CDR3 reads TGTGCCAGCAGCTTAGAGAGCGGGAACTATGGCTACACCTTC. Protein sequence: CASSLESGNYGYTF.

CDR3 region: CASSRGPGTGNEQYF. The CDR3 nucleotides read TGTGCCAGCAGTAGGGGTCCCGGGACAGGGAACGAGCAGTACTTC. The V gene is TRBV2, the J gene TRBJ2-7; TRBD1 agrees at 9 bases. Trimming cost V 5 bases and J 5 bases; bases outside gene matches: 10. Germline CDR1 is SNHLY and CDR2 is FYNNEI. This CDR3 comprises 15 residues. Drawing the rest from reference TRBV2 and TRBJ2-7, the complete variable domain is EPEVTQTPSHQVTQMGQEVILRCVPISNHLYFYWYRQILGQKVEFLVSFYNNEISEKSEIFDDQFSVERPDGSNFTLKIRSTKLEDSAMYFCASSRGPGTGNEQYFGPGTRLTVT.

This rearrangement joins TRBV10-3 to TRBJ2-6; 8 bases match TRBD2. The junction had 24 bases not matched to a gene; V was cut back by 7 bases and J by 1 base. This CDR3 comprises 22 residues. Germline values: CDR1 ENHRY, CDR2 SYGVKD. The CDR3 is CAIKRQRGNSGKLMSGANVLTF. The CDR3 region has the DNA TGTGCCATCAAGCGCCAGCGGGGTAATAGCGGGAAGTTGATGTCTGGGGCCAACGTCCTGACTTTC.

This rearrangement joins TRBV18 to TRBJ1-1; a weak D match, TRBD1 (6 bases). The CDR3 has 17 amino acids. V lost 2 bases, J lost 11 bases, and 27 bases lay in between. Germline V gives CDR1 KGHSH, CDR2 LQKENI. DNA for the CDR3: TGTGCCAGCTCACCAAGCGTACCATGGACAGACATCACGAAGGCTTTCTTT. This codes for CASSPSVPWTDITKAFF.

The chain employs TRBV7-9 and TRBJ2-1; 10 nucleotides agree with TRBD1. The germline V gene encodes CDR1 SEHNR and CDR2 FQNEAQ (reference sequence). Trimming took 2 bases from V and 9 from J; bases not matched to a gene: 4. The CDR3 spans 14 residues. CDR3 residues: CASSLRQGAGEQFF. The CDR3 region has the DNA TGTGCCAGCAGCTTACGACAGGGGGCGGGTGAGCAGTTCTTC.

The chain is built from TRBV7-9 and TRBJ2-1; tentatively, D is TRBD2 (5 bases). CDR1 and CDR2 from the germline V gene are SEHNR and FQNEAQ (reference sequence). Trimming pared 6 bases from V and 8 bases from J, leaving 14 bases between. This CDR3 contains 13 residues. CDR3 DNA: TGTGCCAGCAGTCCAACCCTAGCCTATGAGCAGTTCTTC. The encoded protein is CASSPTLAYEQFF.

The gene calls are TRBV28 and TRBJ1-4; D is perhaps TRBD1 (5 bases). The germline CDR1 and CDR2 sequences are MDHEN and SYDVKM. Trimming removed 5 bases at V and 6 bases at J, with 16 bases between. CDR3 length equals 15 residues. The CDR3 DNA reads as TGTGCCAGCAGTCTCCAGGGAGTCGTGCATGAAAAACTGTTTTTT. It specifies CASSLQGVVHEKLFF.

The chain is built from TRBV2 and TRBJ2-3; 7 nucleotides agree with TRBD1. Germline V CDR1 and CDR2: SNHLY, FYNNEI. The CDR3 length is 14 residues. J was trimmed by 1 base and V by 5 bases; bases with no gene match: 3. DNA of the CDR3: TGTGCCAGCAGTAGACAGGGTCGCACAGATACGCAGTATTTT. This gives the protein CASSRQGRTDTQYF. The whole variable domain, remainder taken from reference TRBV2 and TRBJ2-3, is EPEVTQTPSHQVTQMGQEVILRCVPISNHLYFYWYRQILGQKVEFLVSFYNNEISEKSEIFDDQFSVERPDGSNFTLKIRSTKLEDSAMYFCASSRQGRTDTQYFGPGTRLTVL.

The chain uses TRBV6-1 and TRBJ1-5; 10 bases align to TRBD1. CDR1 is MNHNS and CDR2 is SASEGT in the germline V gene. There are 13 residues in the CDR3. V shed 6 bases and J 5 bases; nucleotides not matched to a gene: 1. The CDR3 reads CASRGTGDQPQHF. The CDR3 DNA reads as TGTGCCAGCAGGGGGACAGGGGATCAGCCCCAGCATTTT.

The rearrangement links TRBV7-9 to TRBJ2-7; TRBD2 is a possible D gene (6 bases). The V gene's germline CDR1 is SEHNR and CDR2 FQNEAQ (reference sequence). Deletions cut 5 bases from V and 7 bases from J, with 15 bases between. This CDR3 region has 13 residues. As DNA, the CDR3 is TGTGCCAGCAGCCGGGACTCTCCAGGGGAGCAGTACTTC. Amino acids: CASSRDSPGEQYF.

V gene TRBV6-1 combines with J gene TRBJ1-2, with unresolved D. Trimming left V 7 bases short and J 5 bases short, with 14 bases between. Germline values: CDR1 MNHNS, CDR2 SASEGT. The CDR3 is 13 residues long. The CDR3: CASTHLAGYGYTF. CDR3 DNA: TGTGCCAGCACCCATTTGGCCGGTTATGGCTACACCTTC.

This chain links TRBV28 with TRBJ1-1; D is undetermined. Trimming cost V 2 bases and J 11 bases, with 12 bases left between them. The germline V gene encodes CDR1 MDHEN and CDR2 SYDVKM. CDR3 length: 12 residues. CDR3 in amino acids: CASSLVGIKAFF. In nucleotides, the CDR3 is TGTGCCAGCAGTTTAGTAGGGATCAAGGCTTTCTTT.

The rearrangement joins TRBV6-1 to TRBJ1-1, with D uncertain. CDR1 and CDR2 (germline): MNHNS, SASEGT. V dropped 6 bases and J dropped 2 bases, with 1 base sitting between them. The CDR3 has 10 amino acids. For the CDR3, the DNA is TGTGCCAGCAGAAACACTGAAGCTTTCTTT. Translation gives CASRNTEAFF.

This CDR3 reads CASSQVRETQYF. DNA of the CDR3: TGTGCCAGCAGCCAAGTACGGGAGACCCAGTACTTC. The genes are TRBV4-2 and TRBJ2-5, with D unresolved. V was cut by 1 base and J by 5 bases, with 5 bases left in between. The CDR3 consists of 12 residues. Germline-derived CDR1 and CDR2 are LGHNA and YNFKEQ.

This clone occurred once. The chain has TRBV9 and TRBJ1-3, with D possibly being TRBD1 (5 bases). CDR1 is SGDLS, CDR2 YYNGEE, per germline. Trimming left V 3 bases short and J 2 bases short, with 12 bases between. There are 15 residues in the CDR3. The CDR3 DNA reads TGTGCCAGCAGCGGGTTCCGGGGCCCTGGAAACACCATATATTTT. Translating gives CASSGFRGPGNTIYF.